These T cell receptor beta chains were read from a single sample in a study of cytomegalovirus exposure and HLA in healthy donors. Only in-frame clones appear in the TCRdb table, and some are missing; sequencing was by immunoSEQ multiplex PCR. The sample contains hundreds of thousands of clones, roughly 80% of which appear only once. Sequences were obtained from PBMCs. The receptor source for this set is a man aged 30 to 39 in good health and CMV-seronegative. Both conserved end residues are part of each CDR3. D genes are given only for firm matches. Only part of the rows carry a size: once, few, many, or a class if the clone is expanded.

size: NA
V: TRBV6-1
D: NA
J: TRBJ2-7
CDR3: CASSTTTYEQYF
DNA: TGTGCCAGCAGTACGACAACCTACGAGCAGTACTTC

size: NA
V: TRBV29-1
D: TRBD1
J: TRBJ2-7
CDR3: CSVEDGSPTGAPYEQYF
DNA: TGCAGCGTTGAAGATGGCAGCCCGACAGGGGCGCCCTACGAGCAGTACTTC

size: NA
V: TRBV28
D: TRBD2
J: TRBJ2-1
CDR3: CASSSDPGTREQFF
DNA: TGTGCCAGCAGTTCGGACCCCGGGACTAGGGAGCAGTTCTTC

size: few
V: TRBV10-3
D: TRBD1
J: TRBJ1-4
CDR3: CARPRQGSEKLFF
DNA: TGTGCCCGACCGAGACAGGGCTCTGAAAAACTGTTTTTT

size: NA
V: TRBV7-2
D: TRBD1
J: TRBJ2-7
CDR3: CASSRTGAQYF
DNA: TGTGCCAGCAGCCGTACAGGGGCCCAGTACTTC

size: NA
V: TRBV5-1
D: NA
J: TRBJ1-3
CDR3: CASSLGDSGNTIYF
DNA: TGCGCCAGCAGCTTGGGAGATTCTGGAAACACCATATATTTT

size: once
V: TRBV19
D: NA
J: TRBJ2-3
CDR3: CASSIDKRRDTQYF
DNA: TGTGCCAGTAGTATAGATAAGAGGCGAGATACGCAGTATTTT

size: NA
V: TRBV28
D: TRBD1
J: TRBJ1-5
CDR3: CASRSTGASGNQPQHF
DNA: TGTGCCAGCAGGTCCACAGGGGCATCTGGCAATCAGCCCCAGCATTTT

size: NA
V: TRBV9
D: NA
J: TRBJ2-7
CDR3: CASSVRETGHSYEQYF
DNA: TGTGCCAGCAGCGTAAGGGAGACAGGACACTCCTACGAGCAGTACTTC

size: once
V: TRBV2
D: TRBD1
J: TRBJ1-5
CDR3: CASILDRGLGNQPQHF
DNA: TGTGCCAGCATTCTGGACAGGGGGCTGGGCAATCAGCCCCAGCATTTT

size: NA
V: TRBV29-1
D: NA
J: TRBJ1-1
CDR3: CSAILQRTEAFF
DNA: TGCAGCGCCATCCTACAGAGAACTGAAGCTTTCTTT

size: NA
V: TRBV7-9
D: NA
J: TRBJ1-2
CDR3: CASSLTTENYGYTF
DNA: TGTGCCAGCAGCTTGACGACGGAGAACTATGGCTACACCTTC

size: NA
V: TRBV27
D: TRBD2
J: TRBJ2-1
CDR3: CASSLVSGASYNEQFF
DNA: TGTGCCAGCAGTTTAGTGAGCGGGGCATCCTACAATGAGCAGTTCTTC

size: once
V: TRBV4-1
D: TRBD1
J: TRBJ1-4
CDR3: CASSPSTGVGEKLFF
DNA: TGCGCCAGCAGCCCGTCGACAGGGGTTGGTGAAAAACTGTTTTTT

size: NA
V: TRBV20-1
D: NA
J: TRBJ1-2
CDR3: CSLDRAYGYTF
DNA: TGCAGCCTGGACAGAGCCTATGGCTACACCTTC

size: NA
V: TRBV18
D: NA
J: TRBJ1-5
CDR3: CASSPAKAGGQPQHF
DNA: TGTGCCAGCTCACCGGCTAAGGCGGGAGGTCAGCCCCAGCATTTT

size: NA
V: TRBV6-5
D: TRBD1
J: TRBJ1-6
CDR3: CASSSKTGGSSPLHF
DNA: TGTGCCAGCAGTTCCAAAACAGGGGGATCTTCACCCCTCCACTTT

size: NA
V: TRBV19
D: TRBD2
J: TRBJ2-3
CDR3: CASSPLAGGTDTQYF
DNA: TGTGCCAGTAGTCCCCTAGCGGGGGGCACAGATACGCAGTATTTT

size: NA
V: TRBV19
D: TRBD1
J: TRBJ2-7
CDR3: CASSSDRDTEQYF
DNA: TGTGCCAGTAGTAGTGACAGGGACACCGAGCAGTACTTC

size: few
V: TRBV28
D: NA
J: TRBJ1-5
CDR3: CASKKPRGSNQPQHF
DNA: TGTGCCAGCAAAAAACCGCGTGGTAGCAATCAGCCCCAGCATTTT

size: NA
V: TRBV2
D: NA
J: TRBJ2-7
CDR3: CVSSEVGAHEQYF
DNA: TGTGTCAGCAGTGAAGTGGGGGCCCACGAGCAGTACTTC

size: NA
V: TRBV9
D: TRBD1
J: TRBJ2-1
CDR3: CASSVWDRASSYNEQFF
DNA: TGTGCCAGCAGCGTTTGGGACAGGGCGAGCTCCTACAATGAGCAGTTCTTC